A selection of T cell receptor beta chains follows, all from one sample in a study of T cell repertoires in cytomegalovirus infection. Their cognate antigens are unknown. Each CDR3 protein is one row after TCRdb ran MiXCR on the reads. The repertoire has 570,000 or so distinct CDR3 sequences, almost 40% of them found once; the top ten carry around 48%. Sequencing used cultured PBMCs, obtained from culture after CMV antigen stimulation. All receptors derive from a human donor in good health (CMV status not recorded). Some clones in this sample may be carry-over from other donors' samples. Both conserved end residues are part of each CDR3.

v_gene	j_gene	CDR3aa
TRBV20-1	TRBJ1-5	CSARPGTGEYQPQHF
TRBV7-2	TRBJ2-5	CASSTGVSSVPETQYF
TRBV4-1	TRBJ2-1	CASSQTAGSYNEQFF
TRBV7-9	TRBJ2-3	CASSSLVGSTDTQYF
TRBV28	TRBJ1-1	CASRRGRNTEAFF
TRBV7-8	TRBJ2-5	CASSLTWGEETQYF
TRBV4-1	TRBJ2-7	CASSQEGPFGYEQYF
TRBV4-1	TRBJ2-1	CASSHPPGTSRSYNEQFF
TRBV28	TRBJ1-2	CASSPPPGGGYTF
TRBV7-6	TRBJ1-1	CASSLLYFGSAGSGEAFF
TRBV7-6	TRBJ2-6	CASSLVGQQASGANVLTF
TRBV7-2	TRBJ2-1	CASSELKRGLAGIHSYNEQFF
TRBV7-2	TRBJ2-2	CASSLRFRDTGELFF
TRBV7-6	TRBJ2-7	CASSLTGGAIGEQYF
TRBV7-2	TRBJ1-4	CASSLDRNGEKLFF
TRBV7-2	TRBJ2-1	CASSLVGHGLEQFF
TRBV7-2	TRBJ1-1	CASSLAYRMNTEAFF
TRBV19	TRBJ1-5	CASSIWDRENQPQHF
TRBV19	TRBJ2-7	CASSHLSAGEPGEQYF
TRBV12-3/TRBV12-4	TRBJ1-1	CASSLGGEGNTEAFF
TRBV7-9	TRBJ1-1	CASSLPGGLNTEAFF
TRBV18	TRBJ2-5	CASSSRSRTETQYF
TRBV11-2	TRBJ2-3	CASSFYDTQYF
TRBV12-3/TRBV12-4	TRBJ2-2	CASSPRTGYTGELFF
TRBV7-8	TRBJ2-7	CASSSGLAGLTYEQYF
TRBV20-1	TRBJ1-1	CSARGQMKMNTEAFF
TRBV7-2	TRBJ2-1	CASSPDRLYNEQFF
TRBV6-6	TRBJ2-7	CASSDPGGRFEQYF
TRBV20-1	TRBJ2-7	CSAREAGGQTYEQYF
TRBV4-1	TRBJ2-3	CASSQSRKDTDTQYF
TRBV7-2	TRBJ2-5	CASSLTSGVPETQYF
TRBV6-2/TRBV6-3	TRBJ2-2	CASSSPPWREGPGELFF
TRBV7-9	TRBJ1-1	CASSPELGDSTEAFF
TRBV4-2	TRBJ2-5	CASSRIAGDVETQYF
TRBV27	TRBJ1-5	CASSLISGPNQPQHF
TRBV4-1	TRBJ1-2	CASSQDLRTYGYTF
TRBV6-6	TRBJ2-3	CASSYSNDGDTDTQYF
TRBV28	TRBJ1-1	CASSLSSKFMNTEAFF
TRBV12-3/TRBV12-4	TRBJ1-2	CASSFGEWGYTF
TRBV7-2	TRBJ2-1	CASSSVRGGLQQFF
TRBV7-2	TRBJ2-5	CASSWDSPGAQYF
TRBV7-2	TRBJ1-5	CASSLARTASNQPQHF
TRBV7-2	TRBJ2-2	CASSLDRNTGELFF
TRBV7-4	TRBJ1-4	CASSLRSWGTNEKLFF
TRBV28	TRBJ1-2	CASIEALKGDGYTF
TRBV29-1	TRBJ2-7	CSAWDGTYEQYF
TRBV10-3	TRBJ2-5	CAISEPAGGLEETQYF
TRBV7-9	TRBJ2-1	CASSLPPRGLAERDNEQFF
TRBV6-1	TRBJ2-1	CASSTTGTTSYNEQFF
TRBV11-2	TRBJ1-2	CASSLEGRPANYGYTF
TRBV7-2	TRBJ2-1	CASSLDSSAVYNEQFF
TRBV7-2	TRBJ2-7	CASSPTDYLYEQYF
TRBV7-2	TRBJ2-7	CASSKTGFWDEQYF
TRBV14	TRBJ2-3	CASSRTRQNTDTQYF
TRBV12-3/TRBV12-4	TRBJ2-3	CASSLGTRGIADTQYF
TRBV19	TRBJ2-3	CASSIASTDTQYF
TRBV7-9	TRBJ1-2	CASSLEQSIGYTF
TRBV2	TRBJ2-7	CASSEGSLIPEQYF
TRBV6-8	TRBJ1-1	CASSIDRGTEAFF
TRBV5-1	TRBJ2-7	CASSLVASGDYEQYF